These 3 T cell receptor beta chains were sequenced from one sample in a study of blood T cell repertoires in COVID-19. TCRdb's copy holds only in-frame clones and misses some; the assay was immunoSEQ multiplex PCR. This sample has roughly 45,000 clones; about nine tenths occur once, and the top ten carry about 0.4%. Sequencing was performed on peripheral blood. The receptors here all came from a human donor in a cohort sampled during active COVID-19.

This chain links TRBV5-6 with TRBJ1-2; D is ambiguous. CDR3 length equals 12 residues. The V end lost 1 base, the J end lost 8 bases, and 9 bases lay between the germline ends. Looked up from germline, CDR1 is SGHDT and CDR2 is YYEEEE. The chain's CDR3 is CASSLRGGGYTF. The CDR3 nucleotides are TGTGCCAGCAGCTTGCGGGGTGGGGGCTACACCTTC.

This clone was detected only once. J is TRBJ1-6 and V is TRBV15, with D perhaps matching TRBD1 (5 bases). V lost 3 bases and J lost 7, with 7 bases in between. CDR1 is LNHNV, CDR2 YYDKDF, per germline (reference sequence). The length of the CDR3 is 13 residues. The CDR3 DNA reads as TGTGCCACCAGCAGGGGGCAGAATTCACCCCTCCACTTT. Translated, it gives CATSRGQNSPLHF.

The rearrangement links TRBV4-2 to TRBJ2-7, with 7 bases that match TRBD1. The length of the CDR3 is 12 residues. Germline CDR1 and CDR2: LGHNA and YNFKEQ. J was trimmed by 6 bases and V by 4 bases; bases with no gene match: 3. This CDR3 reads CASSPGTAEQYF. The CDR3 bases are TGTGCCAGCAGCCCAGGGACAGCCGAGCAGTACTTC.